This T cell receptor (beta chain) came from a study of T cell repertoires in cytomegalovirus infection. The wider study: Both CMV infection and a matching HLA type were indicated by public TCR beta signatures. Study-level results: Ex vivo, HLA-C-restricted CMV-specific TCR beta clonotypes prevailed over the rest of the response. Summed public TCR beta family frequency identified CMV carriers bearing the relevant HLA.

CDR3 length: 13 residues. This clonotype has more than one count but fewer than ten. Its matching antigen is unknown. Germline and junction disagree at one end, which may indicate a read error. MiXCR, run by TCRdb on the reads, gives a single entry per CDR3 protein. Among under 850,000 distinct CDR3 sequences listed, less than 40% were seen once. This sequence joins TRBV5-3 and TRBJ2-7; 7 bases agree with TRBD1. Being an ORF, TRBV5-3 has a function that is uncertain. The sequence was collected from a human donor in good health (CMV status not recorded). Some clones in this sample may be carry-over from other donors' samples. Material: PBMCs. CDR3 loop: CASSLDRTSEQYF. The CDR3 DNA sequence: TGTGCCAGCAGCTTGGACAGGACCTCTGAGCAGTACTTC.